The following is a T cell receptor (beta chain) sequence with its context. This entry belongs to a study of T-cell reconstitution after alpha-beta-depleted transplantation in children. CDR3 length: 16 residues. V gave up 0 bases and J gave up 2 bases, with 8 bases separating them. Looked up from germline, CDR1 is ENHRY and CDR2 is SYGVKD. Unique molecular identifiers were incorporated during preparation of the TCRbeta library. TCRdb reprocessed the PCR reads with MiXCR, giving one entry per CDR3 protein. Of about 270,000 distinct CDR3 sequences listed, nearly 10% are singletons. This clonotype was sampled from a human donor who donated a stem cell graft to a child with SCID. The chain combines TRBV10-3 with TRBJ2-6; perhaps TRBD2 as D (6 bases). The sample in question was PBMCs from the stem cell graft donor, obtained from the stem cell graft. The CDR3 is CAISESWGAGANVLTF. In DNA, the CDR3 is TGTGCCATCAGTGAGTCGTGGGGGGCTGGGGCCAACGTCCTGACTTTC.